Only a few counts were recorded for the clone carrying this T cell receptor (beta chain). The same CDR3 is also encoded by other DNA sequences in this sample. Clones were sequenced by immunoSEQ multiplex PCR, and TCRdb holds only the in-frame ones, with some missing. The sample has about 28,000 clones, around 80% seen once. The sample's treatment: randomized to nivolumab then ipilimumab (arm A) or the reverse (arm B). From thawed PBMCs, live CD3+CD8+ cells negative for CD19 and CD56 were sorted. This sample is part of a study of sequential checkpoint blockade in melanoma. V shed 1 base and J shed 4 bases, with 11 bases lying between them. The CDR3 runs to 15 residues. CDR1 and CDR2 from the germline V gene are LNHDA and SQIVND (reference sequence).

This sequence originates from a human donor with melanoma. The sample here was CD8+ T cells sorted from blood (inferred from file names), taken from a patient given nivolumab and ipilimumab in sequence. This sequence joins TRBV19 and TRBJ1-5, with a possible D match to TRBD1 (6 bases). The CDR3 DNA reads as TGTGCCAGTAGTATAGTCGGGGGGGCGAATCAGCCCCAGCATTTT. Its translation is CASSIVGGANQPQHF.